These 10 T cell receptor beta chains were sequenced from one sample in a study of spatial heterogeneity in lung cancer. Time point described: sample taken at primary tumor resection. Via MiXCR, TCRdb re-called the 5' RACE reads, giving one row per CDR3 protein. The table records around 16,000 distinct CDR3 sequences, approximately 7% of them present only once. General study points: It was found that expanded intratumoral alpha and beta TCR counts tracked tumor mutation counts.

These receptors are not linked to any known antigen. The sequencing here drew on lung tumor tissue, taken at surgery. The source of these receptors is a female donor with early-stage non-small cell lung cancer.

There are many counts of this clonotype. Because this beta chain is a stray read in a library intended to capture alpha chains, its abundance should not be given much weight. V is TRBV7-9 and J is TRBJ2-3, with 9 bases lining up with TRBD2. J lost 3 bases, V lost 1 base, and 5 bases had no gene match. There are 16 residues in the CDR3. Per germline, CDR1 SEHNR and CDR2 FQNEAQ (reference sequence). The CDR3 reads CASSLEAGGWTDTQYF. The CDR3 bases are TGTGCCAGCAGCTTAGAGGCGGGGGGGTGGACAGATACGCAGTATTTT.

For this clonotype: This sequence may be a read error, since a much larger clone differs from it by one base. A library prepared for alpha chains yielded this beta chain as an off-target read; its size is of little meaning. The chain carries TRBV7-9 and TRBJ2-1; no clear D. Per germline, CDR1 SEHNR and CDR2 FQNEAQ (reference sequence). The CDR3 runs 12 residues. The CDR3 reads CASSFSYNEHFF. DNA for the CDR3: TGTGCCAGCAGCTTCTCCTACAATGAGCATTTCTTC.

This clonotype was seen repeatedly, ten times or more. For a library built for alpha chains, this beta chain is a stray read; little rests on its size. The chain has TRBV12-3 or TRBV12-4 and TRBJ1-5, with D uncertain. V lost 5 bases, J lost 5 bases, and 16 bases lay in between. The CDR3 sequence is 15 residues long. The CDR3 sequence is CASSPGPSRDQPQHF. As DNA, the CDR3 is TGTGCCAGCAGTCCGGGCCCGTCCCGGGATCAGCCCCAGCATTTT.

This clonotype was detected ten times or more. This beta chain is off target for a library built for alpha chains, so its abundance means little. The rearrangement joins TRBV7-2 to TRBJ2-1; D is possibly TRBD2 (6 bases). The CDR3 loop spans 15 amino acids. Looked up from germline, CDR1 is SGHTA and CDR2 is FQGNSA. Deletions cut 5 bases from V and 4 bases from J, with 15 bases between. CDR3 nucleotide sequence: TGTGCCAGCAGCCCCCAAACGGCGGGGTACAATGAGCAGTTCTTC. It yields the protein CASSPQTAGYNEQFF.

A remark on this clonotype: The size of this beta chain means little, since it is a stray read in a library made for alpha chains. This rearrangement joins TRBV9 to TRBJ2-5, with D unclear. Trimming pared 4 bases from V and 2 bases from J, leaving 9 bases between. Germline V gene sequence: CDR1 SGDLS, CDR2 YYNGEE. The CDR3 is 13 residues long. CDR3 sequence reads: CASSKLLQETQYF. The CDR3 nucleotides are TGTGCCAGCAGCAAACTCCTACAAGAGACCCAGTACTTC.

This clonotype was counted ten times or more. The size of this beta chain means little, since it is a stray read in a library made for alpha chains. The chain recombines TRBV2 with TRBJ1-6, with a possible D match to TRBD1 (5 bases). This CDR3 has 14 amino acids. Trimming took 6 bases from V and 7 from J, leaving 13 bases between them. Per germline, CDR1 SNHLY and CDR2 FYNNEI. CDR3 nucleotide sequence: TGTGCCAGCAGGGGAAGGGGCGGCAATTCACCCCTCCACTTT. This encodes CASRGRGGNSPLHF.

This clonotype was observed many times. Little can be read into the size of this beta chain, an off-target read in a library designed for alpha chains. The chain recombines TRBV2 with TRBJ1-5; 7 bases map to TRBD1. Per the germline V gene, CDR1 is SNHLY and CDR2 is FYNNEI. V dropped 7 bases and J dropped 5; count of bases not matched to a gene: 11. The CDR3 runs to 15 residues. CDR3 in DNA: TGTGCCAGCAAGGGGGACGGACAGGACTATCAGCCCCAGCATTTT. Protein: CASKGDGQDYQPQHF.

This clonotype was found many times. This beta chain is an unintended read in a library built for alpha chains; its size means little. The chain links TRBV6-1 to TRBJ1-1; 10 bases are a match to TRBD1. The junction had 8 bases not matched to a gene; V was cut back by 5 bases and J by 5 bases. CDR3 length equals 15 residues. Germline V CDR1 and CDR2: MNHNS, SASEGT. The CDR3 DNA sequence: TGTGCCAGCAGTCAGACCGACAGGGGGCGGACTGAAGCTTTCTTT. This sequence encodes CASSQTDRGRTEAFF.

This clonotype occurred many times. Being off target in a library aimed at alpha chains, this beta chain has a size of little meaning. The chain has TRBV12-3 or TRBV12-4 and TRBJ2-3; TRBD2 aligns across 8 bases. V was clipped by 2 bases and J by 6 bases; unmatched bases: 10. The CDR3 is 16 amino acids. The DNA of the CDR3 is TGTGCCAGCAGTTTATCGATGGGCGGGGGGTTCGATACGCAGTATTTT. This codes for CASSLSMGGGFDTQYF.

This clonotype has just a few counts. The size of this beta chain means little, since it is a stray read in a library made for alpha chains. The chain employs TRBV20-1 and TRBJ2-1; 9 nucleotides match TRBD2. The CDR3 loop spans 17 amino acids. V lost 3 bases and J lost 0; bases outside the gene matches: 9. The germline gives CDR1 DFQATT, CDR2 SNEGSKA (reference sequence). The CDR3 loop reads CSASTASGESSYNEQFF. The CDR3 coding sequence is TGCAGTGCTAGTACGGCTAGCGGGGAGAGCTCCTACAATGAGCAGTTCTTC.